These T cell receptor beta chains were read from a single sample in a study of blood T cell repertoires in COVID-19. Assay: immunoSEQ multiplex PCR; the TCRdb copy retains only in-frame clones and omits some. The top ten clones hold about 2.5% of a sample with 100,000 to 150,000 clones, 75% to 90% of them seen once. The sample comprised PBMCs or T cells enriched from blood (not recorded which). Every receptor here comes from a woman aged 45-65 years who had recovered from COVID-19. Each CDR3 is given with its conserved first and last residue. A D gene is named only where the DNA matches it firmly. The listing skips clone size in some rows; elsewhere it reads once, few, many or a size class.

clone_size j_call v_call d_call cdr3_aa cdr3_nt
. TRBJ1-6 TRBV6-2/TRBV6-3 TRBD1 CASSYPGQGSSYNSPLHF TGTGCCAGCAGTTACCCAGGACAGGGGAGCTCCTATAATTCACCCCTCCACTTT
. TRBJ2-7 TRBV11-3 . CASSLGGRRSSYEQYF TGTGCCAGCAGCTTAGGAGGTAGGCGAAGCTCCTACGAGCAGTACTTC
. TRBJ2-3 TRBV3-1/TRBV3-2 TRBD2 CASRRSSGDYTDTQYF TGTGCCAGCAGACGTTCCAGCGGGGATTACACAGATACGCAGTATTTT
. TRBJ2-6 TRBV18 . CASSPPELGGANVLTF TGTGCCAGCTCACCTCCGGAGTTAGGTGGGGCCAACGTCCTGACTTTC
. TRBJ1-1 TRBV19 TRBD1 CASSIADRGGTEAFF TGTGCCAGTAGTATAGCGGACAGGGGTGGCACTGAAGCTTTCTTT
once TRBJ1-2 TRBV25-1 TRBD1 CASSDRGQLGYTF TGTGCCAGCAGTGACAGGGGGCAACTTGGCTACACCTTC
. TRBJ1-2 TRBV6-6 . CASSYEGFPYGYTF TGTGCCAGCAGTTACGAGGGATTCCCCTATGGCTACACCTTC
. TRBJ1-2 TRBV5-6 . CASSLDSLANYGYTF TGTGCCAGCAGCTTGGATAGTCTAGCTAACTATGGCTACACCTTC
. TRBJ2-1 TRBV7-2 TRBD2 CASSLVIAGEYNEQFF TGTGCCAGCAGCTTAGTAATAGCGGGGGAGTACAATGAGCAGTTCTTC
. TRBJ2-3 TRBV6-2/TRBV6-3 . CASSYRTSTDTQYF TGTGCCAGCAGTTACAGAACTAGCACAGATACGCAGTATTTT
few TRBJ1-3 TRBV5-1 . CASSPGRDLDTIYF TGCGCCAGCTCTCCGGGAAGAGATCTGGACACCATATATTTT
. TRBJ2-7 TRBV4-3 . CASSQVPRTQSYEQYF TGCGCCAGCAGCCAAGTTCCGCGGACTCAATCCTACGAGCAGTACTTC
. TRBJ2-7 TRBV4-3 . CASSQDYPDSHGFSSYEQYF TGCGCCAGCAGCCAAGATTACCCCGACAGTCATGGTTTCAGCTCCTACGAGCAGTACTTC
. TRBJ2-5 TRBV7-8 TRBD1 CASSSLRGPGVEETQYF TGTGCCAGCAGCTCGCTTAGGGGGCCAGGGGTAGAGGAGACCCAGTACTTC
. TRBJ1-2 TRBV19 . CASRGARGGTGFSYGYTF TGTGCCAGTAGAGGGGCCCGAGGTGGAACAGGGTTCTCCTATGGCTACACCTTC
. TRBJ1-1 TRBV4-1 TRBD1 CASSQGASGQYYTEAFF TGCGCCAGCAGCCAAGGGGCCTCGGGACAGTACTACACTGAAGCTTTCTTT